This TCR beta chain was found in a study of blood T cell repertoires in COVID-19. At the level of the study: Acute and convalescent COVID-19 samples came from the United States, Italy and Spain.

In the original analysis: Researchers report that nucleated cell counts were estimated from reference gene primer amplification. Clones were sequenced by immunoSEQ multiplex PCR, and TCRdb holds only the in-frame ones, with some missing. V and J calls and clone size are given by that table; D and trimming were obtained from the DNA. The table shows 200,000 to 250,000 clones, with about four fifths occurring only once. Trimming cost V 0 bases and J 5 bases, with 20 bases left between them. The CDR3 extends over 17 amino acids. From germline, CDR1 is LGHNA and CDR2 YSLEER. Sequencing was performed on peripheral blood. The origin of this receptor is a woman in her late teens or twenties with acute or convalescent COVID-19. The chain is built from TRBV4-3 and TRBJ2-7; the D gene is possibly TRBD2 (6 bases). As DNA, the CDR3 is TGCGCCAGCAGCCAAGACCACGGCGGGACCTTAAACCACGAGCAGTACTTC. Protein product: CASSQDHGGTLNHEQYF.